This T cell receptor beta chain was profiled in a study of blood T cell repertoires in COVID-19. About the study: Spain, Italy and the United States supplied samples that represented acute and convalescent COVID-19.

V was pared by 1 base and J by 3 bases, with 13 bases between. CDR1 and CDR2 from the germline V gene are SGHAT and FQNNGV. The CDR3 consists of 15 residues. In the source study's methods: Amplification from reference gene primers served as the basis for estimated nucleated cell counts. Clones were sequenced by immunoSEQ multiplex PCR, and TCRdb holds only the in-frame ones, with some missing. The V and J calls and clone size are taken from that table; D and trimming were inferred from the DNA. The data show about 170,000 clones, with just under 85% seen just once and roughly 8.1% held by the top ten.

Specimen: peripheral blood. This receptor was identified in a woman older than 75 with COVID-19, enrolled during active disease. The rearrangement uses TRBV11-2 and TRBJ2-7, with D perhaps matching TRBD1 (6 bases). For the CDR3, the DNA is TGTGCCAGCAGCTTAGCGGCGACAGGCGACTACGAGCAGTACTTC. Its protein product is CASSLAATGDYEQYF. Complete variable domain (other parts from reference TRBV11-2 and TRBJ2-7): EAGVAQSPRYKIIEKRQSVAFWCNPISGHATLYWYQQILGQGPKLLIQFQNNGVVDDSQLPKDRFSAERLKGVDSTLKIQPAKLEDSAVYLCASSLAATGDYEQYFGPGTRLTVT.